The rows below give T cell receptor beta chains drawn from one sample of a study of blood T cell repertoires in COVID-19. Only in-frame clones appear in the TCRdb table, and some are missing; sequencing was by immunoSEQ multiplex PCR. Among roughly 300,000 clones listed, more than 70% were seen once. Sequenced material: PBMCs or T cells enriched from blood (not recorded which). The origin of the receptors is a woman aged 25 to 39 who had recovered from COVID-19. Each CDR3 is given with its conserved first and last residue. The D gene is left open where the match is weak. Only some rows state a clone size, as once, few, many or a class for expanded clones.

J	D	V	size	DNA	CDR3
TRBJ1-5	NA	TRBV19	NA	TGTGCCAGTAGTTCAGGCCGTAAACAGCCCCAGCATTTT	CASSSGRKQPQHF
TRBJ2-3	NA	TRBV27	NA	TGTGCCAGCCAGCGTTCGGGTACAGATACGCAGTATTTT	CASQRSGTDTQYF
TRBJ1-5	NA	TRBV27	once	TGTGCCACCAGAGAACAAAGCAATCAGCCCCAGCATTTT	CATREQSNQPQHF
TRBJ2-1	TRBD1	TRBV15	NA	TGTGCCACCAGCAGGCTGGCAGGGGGCCATGAGCAGTTCTTC	CATSRLAGGHEQFF
TRBJ2-5	TRBD2	TRBV19	once	TGTGCCAGTAGTTGGGCTAGCGGGGTCACAGAGACCCAGTACTTC	CASSWASGVTETQYF
TRBJ1-4	NA	TRBV27	NA	TGTGCCAGCAGGCTCGGGAGGGATGGCGAAAAACTGTTTTTT	CASRLGRDGEKLFF
TRBJ1-2	NA	TRBV11-1	NA	TGTGCCAGCAGCTCTGACAGAAACTATGGCTACACCTTC	CASSSDRNYGYTF
TRBJ1-3	TRBD1	TRBV5-5	NA	TGTGCCAGCAGCTGGAGGGGGACAGGAGGTGCCGGAAACACCATATATTTT	CASSWRGTGGAGNTIYF
TRBJ1-6	NA	TRBV5-1	few	TGCGCCAGCAGCTTGGAGGGACTGTCGAATTCACCCCTCCACTTT	CASSLEGLSNSPLHF
TRBJ2-1	NA	TRBV2	NA	TGTGCCAGCAGTGATGGTCTAGCTTTTTTTCAGTTCTTC	CASSDGLAFFQFF
TRBJ1-1	NA	TRBV28	few	TGTGCCAGCAGGTGGACAGAGAACACTGAAGCTTTCTTT	CASRWTENTEAFF
TRBJ2-3	NA	TRBV9	once	TGTGCCAGCAGCGCCAGTAGCGGTTCAGATACGCAGTATTTT	CASSASSGSDTQYF
TRBJ1-5	NA	TRBV2	NA	TGTGCCAGCAGTGAAGCGCTCAGGGGTAGACAGCCCCAGCATTTT	CASSEALRGRQPQHF
TRBJ1-4	NA	TRBV29-1	NA	TGCAGCGTTGAAGAGAGTGAAAAACTGTTTTTT	CSVEESEKLFF
TRBJ1-5	NA	TRBV15	NA	TGTGCCACCAGCCGAGACGAGGTTGTGAGTCAGCCCCAGCATTTT	CATSRDEVVSQPQHF
TRBJ2-5	TRBD2	TRBV5-4	NA	TGTGCCAGCAGCCCACAAGCGGGGGGGCAGGAGACCCAGTACTTC	CASSPQAGGQETQYF
TRBJ2-7	TRBD1	TRBV10-3	NA	TGTGCCATCAGTCTACGTGGACAGGGTGAGTTGGAGGATGAGCAGTACTTC	CAISLRGQGELEDEQYF
TRBJ2-1	NA	TRBV6-2/TRBV6-3	few	TGTGCCAGCAGTTACGAGGGGGCCTACAATGAGCAGTTCTTC	CASSYEGAYNEQFF
TRBJ1-4	NA	TRBV5-1	NA	TGCGCCAGCAGCTCCCGAGGTGGGGGCGAAAAACTGTTTTTT	CASSSRGGGEKLFF
TRBJ2-4	TRBD1	TRBV5-1	once	TGCGCCAGCAGCTTTACAGGGGGCGACATTCAGTACTTC	CASSFTGGDIQYF
TRBJ2-7	TRBD1	TRBV5-6	NA	TGTGCCAGCAGCCCGACAGGGAGCTACGAGCAGTACTTC	CASSPTGSYEQYF
TRBJ2-1	NA	TRBV4-2	NA	TGTGCCAGCAGCCAAGATGTCGAGGGGGTAGTATCGTTCTTC	CASSQDVEGVVSFF
TRBJ2-7	NA	TRBV10-3	NA	TGTGCCATCAGTGGGACGGGAATCTCCTACGAGCAGTACTTC	CAISGTGISYEQYF
TRBJ1-2	NA	TRBV6-5	NA	TGTGCCAGCAGTTACTTGGCAGGGGACGGCTATGGCTACACCTTC	CASSYLAGDGYGYTF
TRBJ1-3	NA	TRBV7-9	NA	TGTGCCTACACAGGGACGAAAGGAAACACCATATATTTT	CAYTGTKGNTIYF
TRBJ2-2	TRBD2	TRBV5-5	NA	TGTGCCAGCAGCTTGGAACTAGCGGGGGGGCCCGGCACCGGGGAGCTGTTTTTT	CASSLELAGGPGTGELFF
TRBJ1-5	NA	TRBV28	NA	TGTGCGAGCTGTCACGGGGTTTCTAGCAATCAGCCCCAGCATTTT	CASCHGVSSNQPQHF
TRBJ1-1	TRBD1	TRBV6-5	NA	TGTGCCAGCAGTTCGGGACAGGAAGGGTGGCTCACTGAAGCTTTCTTT	CASSSGQEGWLTEAFF
TRBJ2-7	TRBD1	TRBV15	few	TGTGCCACCAGCAGAGAGGACGGACAGGGTTACGACGAGCAGTACTTC	CATSREDGQGYDEQYF
TRBJ2-3	NA	TRBV7-6	NA	TGTGCCAGCAGCCCCGGACAGCCTAGCACAGATACGCAGTATTTT	CASSPGQPSTDTQYF
TRBJ1-5	TRBD1	TRBV7-2	NA	TGTGCCAGCAGCTTAATAAGTCAGGGGGATCAGCCCCAGCATTTT	CASSLISQGDQPQHF
TRBJ2-3	NA	TRBV7-7	NA	TGTGCTAGCAGCTTAGAACCGGGGACAGATACGCAGTATTTT	CASSLEPGTDTQYF
TRBJ1-3	TRBD1	TRBV4-1	NA	TGCGCCAGCAGCCCTAGCAGGGGGCGACCCGGAAACACCATATATTTT	CASSPSRGRPGNTIYF
TRBJ2-7	NA	TRBV19	NA	TGTGCCAGTAGTATAGGCGGTTTCTCCTACGAGCAGTACTTC	CASSIGGFSYEQYF
TRBJ1-5	TRBD1	TRBV24-1	NA	TGTGCCACCAGTAAAGACAGGGGCCCCGCCTATAGCAATCAGCCCCAGCATTTT	CATSKDRGPAYSNQPQHF
TRBJ1-2	NA	TRBV12-3/TRBV12-4	NA	TGTGCCAGCAGTTTGGGCACGGTCCATGGCTACACCTTC	CASSLGTVHGYTF
TRBJ2-4	TRBD2	TRBV3-1/TRBV3-2	NA	TGTGCCAGCAGCCAAGTCCTTAGCGGGGGGGCTTTAGCCAAAAACATTCAGTACTTC	CASSQVLSGGALAKNIQYF
TRBJ1-1	NA	TRBV15	NA	TGTGCCACCAGCAGAGAGAGGCAGCGCACTGAAGCTTTCTTT	CATSRERQRTEAFF
TRBJ2-5	TRBD2	TRBV7-2	NA	TGTGCCAGCAGCTTAGGGGGCGGGGGGACAGAGACCCAGTACTTC	CASSLGGGGTETQYF
TRBJ2-1	NA	TRBV5-1	NA	TGCGCCAGCAGCGCGATGGGGCCCTACAATGAGCAGTTCTTC	CASSAMGPYNEQFF
TRBJ2-3	TRBD2	TRBV6-1	NA	TGTGCCAGCAGTGAAAGTATCAAGCGGACTAGCGGGGGGCCGCTGGGCACAGATACGCAGTATTTT	CASSESIKRTSGGPLGTDTQYF
TRBJ1-2	NA	TRBV18	once	TGTGCCAGCTCACAATCGCGGGGTGACTATGGCTACACCTTC	CASSQSRGDYGYTF
TRBJ2-1	TRBD1	TRBV27	NA	TGTGCCAGCAGTCTTAAGACAGGGGGGTACAATGAGCAGTTCTTC	CASSLKTGGYNEQFF
TRBJ2-7	TRBD2	TRBV10-1	NA	TGCGCCAGCAGTGAGGGACTAGCGGGCTACGAGCAGTACTTC	CASSEGLAGYEQYF
TRBJ2-2	TRBD2	TRBV5-6	once	TGTGCCAGCAGCTTGGGTGCAGCGGGGGGGCCGAACACCGGGGAGCTGTTTTTT	CASSLGAAGGPNTGELFF
TRBJ1-1	TRBD1	TRBV27	once	TGTGCCAGCAGTTTAGCAGGGGGCGTGCCGGGTGCTTTCTTT	CASSLAGGVPGAFF
TRBJ1-5	NA	TRBV11-2	NA	TGTGCCAGCAGCTTAGGACAAAATCAGCCCCAGCATTTT	CASSLGQNQPQHF
TRBJ1-4	NA	TRBV3-1/TRBV3-2	NA	TGTGCCAGCAGCCAAGTGGGGTCGGGGGAAAAACTGTTTTTT	CASSQVGSGEKLFF
TRBJ2-6	NA	TRBV5-6	once	TGTGCCAGCAGCCCTTTGACAGCCTCTGGGGCCAACGTCCTGACTTTC	CASSPLTASGANVLTF
TRBJ1-6	TRBD1	TRBV19	NA	TGTGCCAGTAGTACCGTAGGACAGGAGAGACGTTCACCCCTCCACTTT	CASSTVGQERRSPLHF
TRBJ2-4	TRBD2	TRBV18	NA	TGTGCCAGTTCACCATCGGGGGGGGACATTCAGTACTTC	CASSPSGGDIQYF
TRBJ1-1	NA	TRBV20-1	NA	TGCAGTGCTCTGGGGCAGACTGAAGCTTTCTTT	CSALGQTEAFF
TRBJ1-1	TRBD1	TRBV29-1	NA	TGCAGCGTATACGGACAGGGGTTTGAAGCTTTCTTT	CSVYGQGFEAFF